Shown below are 7 T cell receptor beta chains from a single sample sequenced in a study of cytomegalovirus exposure and HLA in healthy donors. In the PCR, 60 Vbeta and 13 Jbeta primers were used. Profiling relied on immunoSEQ multiplex PCR, and the TCRdb table lists in-frame clones only, not all of them. The repertoire holds under 100,000 clones, with over 65% as singletons. The specimen sequenced was PBMCs. The source of these receptors is a man over 45 in good health and CMV-seronegative.

The chain links TRBV19 to TRBJ1-5, with D perhaps matching TRBD1 (6 bases). V was pared by 4 bases and J by 6 bases, with 10 bases between. CDR1 is LNHDA, CDR2 SQIVND, per germline (reference sequence). The CDR3 runs to 13 residues. The CDR3 DNA sequence: TGTGCCAGTAGTAAGGGGGGGAGTCAGCCCCAGCATTTT. Protein product: CASSKGGSQPQHF.

CDR3 bases: TGTGCCAGCAGCCCCCGGACAGGGATTTTAACTGAGCAGTACTTC. Translation gives CASSPRTGILTEQYF. The V call is TRBV11-3, the J call TRBJ2-7; TRBD1 agrees at 8 bases. The CDR3 spans 15 residues. Germline-derived CDR1 and CDR2 are SGHNT and YENEEA. Trimming took 5 bases from V and 7 from J; bases not matched to a gene: 13.

The chain combines TRBV7-2 with TRBJ1-5; the D gene is possibly TRBD1 (5 bases). Germline assignment: CDR1 SGHTA and CDR2 FQGNSA. V was clipped by 4 bases and J by 0 bases, with 16 bases between them. This CDR3 contains 17 residues. CDR3 sequence reads: CASSWQGGTYSNQPQHF. CDR3 DNA sequence: TGTGCCAGCAGCTGGCAGGGCGGAACTTATAGCAATCAGCCCCAGCATTTT.

This chain links TRBV14 with TRBJ2-5, with D perhaps matching TRBD2 (6 bases). Trimming left V 4 bases short and J 2 bases short, with 17 bases between. Germline values: CDR1 SGHDN, CDR2 FVKESK. This CDR3 contains 16 residues. CDR3 sequence: CASSLEGRGIQETQYF. In DNA, the CDR3 is TGTGCCAGCAGCCTTGAAGGACGGGGGATTCAAGAGACCCAGTACTTC.

The chain recombines TRBV6-5 with TRBJ1-1; D not certain. This CDR3 comprises 14 residues. Germline V gene data show CDR1 as MNHEY and CDR2 as SVGAGI. The ends were cut back, 5 bases at V and 2 bases at J, with 12 bases in the middle. CDR3 coding DNA: TGTGCCAGCAGTGACCGAGGGCGAAACACTGAAGCTTTCTTT. Protein product: CASSDRGRNTEAFF.

This clone occurred a few times. The V gene is TRBV25-1, the J gene TRBJ1-1; the match to TRBD1 covers 8 bases. Losses at the gene ends were 2 bases for V and 6 bases for J; bases not matched to a gene: 8. Germline V gives CDR1 MGHDK, CDR2 SYGVNS. The CDR3 length is 15 residues. CDR3 loop: CASSEVTGVSAEAFF. In nucleotides, the CDR3 is TGTGCCAGCAGTGAAGTGACAGGGGTGTCGGCTGAAGCTTTCTTT.

This chain joins TRBV19 and TRBJ1-6, with D perhaps matching TRBD1 (6 bases). CDR3 length: 14 amino acids. Trimming pared 5 bases from V and 10 bases from J, leaving 15 bases between. Germline V lookup: CDR1 LNHDA, CDR2 SQIVND (reference sequence). For the CDR3, the DNA is TGTGCCAGTAGTGCCACAGGGTGGAACTCACCCCTCCACTTT. It is translated as CASSATGWNSPLHF.